This entry lists 4 T cell receptor beta chains sequenced from one sample in a study of blood T cell repertoires in COVID-19. Profiled with immunoSEQ multiplex PCR; TCRdb holds only in-frame clones, not every one. Of 250,000 to 300,000 clones detected, about 89% appear once; the ten largest clones hold roughly 2.3%. Sequencing input: peripheral blood. The receptors were gathered from a man in his fifties with acute or convalescent COVID-19.

Comment on this clone: Other nucleotide sequences from this sample produce the same CDR3. The chain recombines TRBV5-1 with TRBJ2-1, with TRBD2 matching over 12 bases. This CDR3 comprises 15 residues. CDR1 and CDR2 (germline): SGHRS, YFSETQ. With 0 bases clipped from V and 7 bases from J, the junction kept 2 bases outside the gene matches. The CDR3: CASSLALAGGNEQFF. For the CDR3, the DNA is TGCGCCAGCAGCTTGGCCCTAGCGGGGGGGAATGAGCAGTTCTTC.

Only a few counts were recorded for this clone. This sequence joins TRBV2 and TRBJ1-4, with a possible D match to TRBD1 (6 bases). Germline V gene data show CDR1 as SNHLY and CDR2 as FYNNEI. The CDR3 covers 15 residues. Trimming cost V 6 bases and J 5 bases, with 16 bases left between them. In DNA form, the CDR3 reads TGTGCCAGCAGAAGGGGGGGCGGAGGGAATGAAAAACTGTTTTTT. Residues: CASRRGGGGNEKLFF.

The CDR3 reads CASSPQAGGGETQYF. In DNA, the CDR3 is TGTGCCAGCAGCCCGCAGGCGGGGGGCGGGGAGACCCAGTACTTC. V and J are TRBV5-4 and TRBJ2-5, with 8 positions matching TRBD2. After removal of 4 bases from V and 5 bases from J, the junction contained 10 bases not matched to a gene. The CDR3 sequence is 15 residues long. Germline-derived CDR1 and CDR2 are SGHNT and YYREEE (reference sequence).

CDR3 bases: TGTGCCAGCAGCCCCGGAGGTAGGACTGAAGCTTTCTTT. The encoded protein is CASSPGGRTEAFF. The genes are TRBV7-3 and TRBJ1-1; no firm D call. CDR1 is SGHTA, CDR2 FQGTGA, per germline. The V end lost 5 bases, the J end lost 5 bases, and 12 bases lay between the germline ends. This CDR3 region has 13 residues.